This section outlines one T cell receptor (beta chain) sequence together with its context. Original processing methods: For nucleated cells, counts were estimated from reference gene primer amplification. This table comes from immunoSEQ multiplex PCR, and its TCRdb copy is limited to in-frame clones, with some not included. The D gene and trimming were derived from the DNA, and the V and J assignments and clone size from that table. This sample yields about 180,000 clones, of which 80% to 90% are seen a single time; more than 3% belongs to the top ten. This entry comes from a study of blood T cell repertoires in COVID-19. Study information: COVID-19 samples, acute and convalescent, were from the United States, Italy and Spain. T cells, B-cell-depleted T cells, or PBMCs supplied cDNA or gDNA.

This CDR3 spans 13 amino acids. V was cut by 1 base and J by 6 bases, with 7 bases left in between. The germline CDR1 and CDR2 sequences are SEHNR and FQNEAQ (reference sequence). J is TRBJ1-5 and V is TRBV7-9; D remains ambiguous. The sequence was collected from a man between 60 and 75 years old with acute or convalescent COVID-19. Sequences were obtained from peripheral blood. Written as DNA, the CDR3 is TGTGCCAGCAGCTTAGAAGAGGCTCAGCCCCAGCATTTT. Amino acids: CASSLEEAQPQHF.